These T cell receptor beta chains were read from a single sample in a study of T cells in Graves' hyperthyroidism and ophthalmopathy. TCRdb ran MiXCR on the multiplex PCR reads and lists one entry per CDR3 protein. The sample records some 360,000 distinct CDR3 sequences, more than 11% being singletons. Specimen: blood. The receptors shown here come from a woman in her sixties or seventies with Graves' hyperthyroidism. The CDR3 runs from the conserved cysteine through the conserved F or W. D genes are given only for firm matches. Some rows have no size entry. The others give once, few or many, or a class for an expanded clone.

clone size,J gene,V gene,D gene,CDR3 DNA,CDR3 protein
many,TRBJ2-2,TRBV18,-,TGTGCCAGCTCACCAGGTGGAGCGCGAAACACCGGGGAGCTGTTTTTT,CASSPGGARNTGELFF
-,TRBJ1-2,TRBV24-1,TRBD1,TGTGCCACCAGAGGACAGGGAAACTATGGCTACACCTTC,CATRGQGNYGYTF
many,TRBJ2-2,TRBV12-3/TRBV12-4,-,TGTGCCAGCAGGTCGTGGCAGGACACCGGGGAGCTGTTTTTT,CASRSWQDTGELFF
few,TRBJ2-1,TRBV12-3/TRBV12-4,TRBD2,TGTGCCAGCATCTCTAGCGGGAAATACAATGAGCAGTTCTTC,CASISSGKYNEQFF
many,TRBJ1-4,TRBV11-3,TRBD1,TGTGCCAGCAGCTTCGGCAGGGGGGACGGAAAACTGTTTTTT,CASSFGRGDGKLFF
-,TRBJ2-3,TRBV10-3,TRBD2,TGTGCCATCAGCCACGGGGCTAGCGGGTACCAAGATACGCAGTATTTT,CAISHGASGYQDTQYF
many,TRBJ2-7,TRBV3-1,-,TGTGCCAGCAGCCAAGGTGAGGCTGGGGAGCAGTACTTC,CASSQGEAGEQYF
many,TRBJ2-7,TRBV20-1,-,TGCAGTGCCACCTGGGACCGACCCTACGAGCAGTACTTC,CSATWDRPYEQYF
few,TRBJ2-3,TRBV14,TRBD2,TGTGCCAGCAGCCAGGGTAGCGGGAGACGCACAGATACGCAGTATTTT,CASSQGSGRRTDTQYF
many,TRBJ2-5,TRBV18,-,TGTGCCAGCTCACCACCGTCCCCTCAAGAGACCCAGTACTTC,CASSPPSPQETQYF
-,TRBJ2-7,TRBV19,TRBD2,TGTGCCAGTAGGCTGAGGGCGGGAGGGAACTCCCACGAGCAGTACTTC,CASRLRAGGNSHEQYF
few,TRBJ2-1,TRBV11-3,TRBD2,TGTGCCAGCAGACTCCCGGGAGGGCCGTACAATGAGCAGTTCTTC,CASRLPGGPYNEQFF
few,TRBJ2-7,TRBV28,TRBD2,TGTGCCAGCAGTTTGCTCGGGAGGGGGGCCTCCTACGAGCAGTACTTC,CASSLLGRGASYEQYF
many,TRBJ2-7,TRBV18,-,TGTGCCAGCTCACCACAAGGCCAGGGCTACGAGCAGTACTTC,CASSPQGQGYEQYF
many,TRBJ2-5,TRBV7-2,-,TGTGCCATCCTGAAAAAGGAGACCCAGTACTTC,CAILKKETQYF
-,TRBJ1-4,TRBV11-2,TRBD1,TGTGCCAGCAGCGAGACAGGGGCGCGAGAAAAACTGTTTTTT,CASSETGAREKLFF
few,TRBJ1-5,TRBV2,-,TGTGCCAGCAGTGGGAGGACAACGAATCAGCCCCAGCATTTT,CASSGRTTNQPQHF
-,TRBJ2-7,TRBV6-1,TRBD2,TGTGCCAGCAGTGTCGTTGGACTAGCGGGAGGTACCTACGAGCAGTACTTC,CASSVVGLAGGTYEQYF
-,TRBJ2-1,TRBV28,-,TGTGCCAGCCAAAAGGGCAATGAGCAGTTCTTC,CASQKGNEQFF
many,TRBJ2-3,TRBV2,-,TGTGCCAGCACCGACAGCCTTCCAGATACGCAGTATTTT,CASTDSLPDTQYF
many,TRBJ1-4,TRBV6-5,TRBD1,TGTGCCAGCAGTTACAGGGGGCAGGGTGAAAAACTGTTTTTT,CASSYRGQGEKLFF
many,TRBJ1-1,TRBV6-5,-,TGTGCCAGCAGTTACACACAGAACACTGAAGCTTTCTTT,CASSYTQNTEAFF
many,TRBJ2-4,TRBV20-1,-,TGCAGTGCCTATGGACCTATAACGAACATTCAGTACTTC,CSAYGPITNIQYF
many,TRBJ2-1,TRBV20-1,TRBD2,TGCAGTGCACTCGGGACTAGCAGCGTACGGGCGCAGTTCTTC,CSALGTSSVRAQFF
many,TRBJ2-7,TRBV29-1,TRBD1,TGCAGCGTGTCGACAGGGGCGGCCTACGAGCAGTACTTC,CSVSTGAAYEQYF
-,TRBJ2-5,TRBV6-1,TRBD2,TGTGCCAGCTTACTAGCGATAAACCAAGAGACCCAGTACTTC,CASLLAINQETQYF
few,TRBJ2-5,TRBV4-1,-,TGCGCCAGCAGCCTCCGACAGGCCGGTAGGGAGACCCAGTACTTC,CASSLRQAGRETQYF
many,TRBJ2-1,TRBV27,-,TGTGCCAGCCCCCGACAGAGCTCCTACAATGAGCAGTTCTTC,CASPRQSSYNEQFF
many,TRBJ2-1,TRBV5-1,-,TGCGCCAGCAGCTCCAGGCCACAGGGGCTAGCGGCCCAGAGGGGTGAGCAGTTCTTC,CASSSRPQGLAAQRGEQFF
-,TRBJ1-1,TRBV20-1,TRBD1,TGCAGTGCTGCGGGAGTTGGACAGGGGAACACTGAAGCTTTCTTT,CSAAGVGQGNTEAFF
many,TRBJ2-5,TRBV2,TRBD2,TGTGCCAGCCAAAAGGAAGCGGGAGTGAGTGAGACCCAGTACTTC,CASQKEAGVSETQYF
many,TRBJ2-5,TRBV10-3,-,TGTGCCATCAGTGCGGGGACCCAAGAGACCCAGTACTTC,CAISAGTQETQYF
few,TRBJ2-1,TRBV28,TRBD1,TGTGCCAGTCGACAGGGGTTTAACAATGAGCAGTTCTTC,CASRQGFNNEQFF
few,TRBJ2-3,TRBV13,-,TGTGCCAGCAGCTTAGGTCGGGGGCACACAGATACGCAGTATTTT,CASSLGRGHTDTQYF
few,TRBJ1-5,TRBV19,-,TGTGCCAGTAGTAGAAACAGGGCAGGAGATCAGCCCCAGCATTTT,CASSRNRAGDQPQHF
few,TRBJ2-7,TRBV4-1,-,TGCGCCAGCAGCCAAATTGCAGAGCAGTACTTC,CASSQIAEQYF
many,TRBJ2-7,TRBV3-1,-,TGTGCCAGCAGCCCGGCCAACAACTACGAGCAGTACTTC,CASSPANNYEQYF
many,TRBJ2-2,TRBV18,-,TGTGCCAGCTCACAAGAACTAGCAGGGGACACCGGGGAGCTGTTTTTT,CASSQELAGDTGELFF
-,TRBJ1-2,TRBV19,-,TGTGCCAGTAGTATGGCGGGCAGAGCTAACTATGGCTACACCTTC,CASSMAGRANYGYTF
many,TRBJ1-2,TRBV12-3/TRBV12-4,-,TGTGCCAGCAGTTTTAGAAGGGCGGTGGGGGGCTACACCTTC,CASSFRRAVGGYTF
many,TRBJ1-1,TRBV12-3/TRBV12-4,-,TGTGCCAGCAGTTTCTCGTGGGGGGCACGGACTGAAGCTTTCTTT,CASSFSWGARTEAFF
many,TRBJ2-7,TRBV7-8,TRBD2,TGTGCCAGCAGCCCCCGGCTAGCGGTTGCCTACGAGCAGTACTTC,CASSPRLAVAYEQYF
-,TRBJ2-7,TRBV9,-,TGTGCCAGCAGCGTAGGCCCCAGGGTGGGCTACAATGAGCAGTACTTC,CASSVGPRVGYNEQYF
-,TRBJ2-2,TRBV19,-,TGTGCCAGTAGTATAGGGGACCGGCGGGCCGGGGAGCTGTTTTTT,CASSIGDRRAGELFF
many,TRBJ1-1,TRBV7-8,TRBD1,TGTGCCAGCAGACCTACAGGGGCGGGGATGAACACTGAAGCTTTCTTT,CASRPTGAGMNTEAFF
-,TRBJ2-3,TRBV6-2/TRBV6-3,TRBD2,TGTGCCAGCAGTCTCGGACTAGCGGGACGACCAGATACGCAGTATTTT,CASSLGLAGRPDTQYF
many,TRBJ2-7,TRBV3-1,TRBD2,TGTGCCAGCAGCCCGGTCGGGCTAGCGGGAGTCTACGAGCAGTACTTC,CASSPVGLAGVYEQYF
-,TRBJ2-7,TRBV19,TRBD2,TGTGCCAGTAGTATCCGGGGGGAGAAGACCTACGAGCAGTACTTC,CASSIRGEKTYEQYF
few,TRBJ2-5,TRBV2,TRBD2,TGTGCCTTCCAGGCTAGCGGGAGGGTACGCGGGACCCAGTACTTC,CAFQASGRVRGTQYF
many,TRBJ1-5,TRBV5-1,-,TGCGCCAGCAGCCCCCTGGGAGGGACTCGCAATCAGCCCCAGCATTTT,CASSPLGGTRNQPQHF
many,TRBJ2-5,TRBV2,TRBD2,TGTGCCAGCAGCGGCGGGAGGGCCGGAGAGACCCAGTACTTC,CASSGGRAGETQYF
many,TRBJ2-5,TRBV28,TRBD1,TGTGCCAGCAGTCCGCCGACAGGGACCCAAGAGACCCAGTACTTC,CASSPPTGTQETQYF
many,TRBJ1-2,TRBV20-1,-,TGCAGTGCTTACACTTTTGGGGGTTATGGCTACACCTTC,CSAYTFGGYGYTF
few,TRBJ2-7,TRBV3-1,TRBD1,TGTGCCAGCAGCCCCGGGACCGCCTCGGGACAGGGGGACGAGCAGTACTTC,CASSPGTASGQGDEQYF
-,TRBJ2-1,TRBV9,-,TGTGCCAGCAGCGTAGGGCCCCTGTATGCCTACGAGCAGTTCTTC,CASSVGPLYAYEQFF